The 26 T cell receptor beta chains below were found in one sample sequenced in a study of T cell responses to AZD1222 COVID-19 vaccine. Assay used: immunoSEQ multiplex PCR; TCRdb lists only in-frame clones, some missing. The data contain around 200,000 clones, approximately 90% of them singletons. The specimen comprised peripheral blood, sampled on day 0 of AZD1222 vaccination. These receptors came from an adult in good health.

This rearrangement joins TRBV28 to TRBJ1-1, with 9 nucleotides matching TRBD1. This CDR3 is 14 amino acids long. Germline V gives CDR1 MDHEN, CDR2 SYDVKM. Unmatched junction bases numbered 11, after V lost 7 bases and J lost 8 bases. CDR3 nucleotides: TGTGCCAGCACCGAACAGCCGGGACAGGGAGAAGCTTTCTTT. Its protein product is CASTEQPGQGEAFF.

The chain couples TRBV5-1 to TRBJ1-6, with D hard to call. The V end lost 4 bases, the J end lost 1 base, and 12 bases lay between the germline ends. CDR3 length: 16 residues. Germline V CDR1 and CDR2: SGHRS, YFSETQ. CDR3 in DNA: TGCGCCAGCAGCATACAGCTACAATCCTATAATTCACCCCTCCACTTT. Translation gives CASSIQLQSYNSPLHF.

This clone appeared a single time. The chain uses TRBV19 and TRBJ2-5; TRBD2 is a possible D gene (5 bases). With 3 bases removed from V and 1 base from J, the gap between germline ends came to 9 bases. Germline V CDR1 and CDR2: LNHDA, SQIVND (reference sequence). This CDR3 spans 14 amino acids. In DNA form, the CDR3 reads TGTGCCAGTAGTATTGAGGGTTTCCAAGAGACCCAGTACTTC. Translation gives CASSIEGFQETQYF.

The chain is built from TRBV5-8 and TRBJ2-5; 11 nucleotides agree with TRBD1. The ends lost 3 bases at V and 5 bases at J; junction bases unmatched: 6. This CDR3 has 15 amino acids. CDR1 SGHTS and CDR2 YDEGEE come from the germline V gene. The CDR3 is CASSWRTGGAETQYF. In DNA form, the CDR3 reads TGTGCCAGCAGCTGGAGGACAGGGGGCGCGGAGACCCAGTACTTC.

The chain carries TRBV4-3 and TRBJ1-1, with no clear D. This CDR3 has 13 amino acids. Germline assignment: CDR1 LGHNA and CDR2 YSLEER. Trimming stripped 1 base from V and 1 base from J, with 4 bases between. The CDR3 here is CASSQGENTEAFF. In DNA form, the CDR3 reads TGCGCCAGCAGCCAAGGAGAGAACACTGAAGCTTTCTTT.

This rearrangement joins TRBV10-1 to TRBJ2-7; D gene uncertain. V was shortened by 0 bases and J by 3 bases, with 9 bases between the two germline ends. This CDR3 comprises 14 residues. Per germline, CDR1 WNHNN and CDR2 SYGVQD (reference sequence). The CDR3 region has the DNA TGCGCCAGCAGTGAGTCGACCGCGGTCTACGAGCAGTACTTC. Protein sequence: CASSESTAVYEQYF.

In DNA form, the CDR3 reads TGTGCCAGCAGCCTCATAGCGGGGGAGACCTACGAGCAGTACTTC. The encoded protein is CASSLIAGETYEQYF. The V gene is TRBV4-2, the J gene TRBJ2-7; 9 bases map to TRBD2. The CDR3 length is 15 residues. CDR1 is LGHNA and CDR2 is YNFKEQ in the germline V gene. Losses at the gene ends were 4 bases for V and 2 bases for J; bases not matched to a gene: 6.

The rearrangement joins TRBV2 to TRBJ2-2; TRBD2 matches at 11 bases. The CDR3 runs 15 residues. The germline CDR1 and CDR2 sequences are SNHLY and FYNNEI. The V gene end was trimmed by 8 bases and the J gene end by 5 bases; junction bases not matched to a gene: 7. The CDR3 loop reads CASGGLAVGTGELFF. CDR3 in DNA: TGTGCCAGCGGGGGACTAGCGGTGGGGACCGGGGAGCTGTTTTTT.

This rearrangement joins TRBV11-2 to TRBJ2-3; TRBD2 is a possible D gene (6 bases). Germline loops: CDR1 SGHAT, CDR2 FQNNGV. The CDR3 runs to 14 residues. V was shortened by 8 bases and J by 3 bases, with 15 bases between the two germline ends. CDR3 DNA sequence: TGTGCCAGCGGGAGAACTAGCTTAACAGATACGCAGTATTTT. It encodes CASGRTSLTDTQYF.

The V gene is TRBV4-1, the J gene TRBJ1-2; 9 nucleotides align to TRBD1. This CDR3 contains 16 residues. V lost 0 bases and J lost 4; bases outside the gene matches: 6. The germline CDR1 and CDR2 sequences are MGHRA and YSYEKL. The CDR3 nucleotides read TGCGCCAGCAGCCAAGACCCCGCGGGACAGGGCTATGGCTACACCTTC. This gives the protein CASSQDPAGQGYGYTF.

This chain links TRBV11-2 with TRBJ2-7, with D possibly being TRBD1 or TRBD2 (7 bases each). Per the germline V gene, CDR1 is SGHAT and CDR2 is FQNNGV. The CDR3 loop spans 16 amino acids. The V end was cut by 3 bases, the J end by 1 base, with 16 bases between. The CDR3 loop reads CASSFHRGGPSYEQYF. The CDR3 region has the DNA TGTGCCAGCAGCTTCCACAGGGGAGGGCCGTCCTACGAGCAGTACTTC.

The chain recombines TRBV11-2 with TRBJ2-7; D perhaps matches TRBD1 (5 bases). Trimming cost V 1 base and J 2 bases, with 18 bases left between them. The CDR3 contains 17 residues. Germline CDR1 is SGHAT and CDR2 is FQNNGV. CDR3 loop: CASSLGRFIGETYEQYF. In nucleotides, the CDR3 is TGTGCCAGCAGCTTAGGTCGGTTTATAGGGGAAACCTACGAGCAGTACTTC. Complete variable domain (other parts from reference TRBV11-2 and TRBJ2-7): EAGVAQSPRYKIIEKRQSVAFWCNPISGHATLYWYQQILGQGPKLLIQFQNNGVVDDSQLPKDRFSAERLKGVDSTLKIQPAKLEDSAVYLCASSLGRFIGETYEQYFGPGTRLTVT.

This chain uses TRBV9 with TRBJ2-6; D remains ambiguous. Trimming shortened V by 4 bases and J by 0 bases, and 8 bases separated the two germline ends. CDR3 length equals 15 residues. The germline CDR1 and CDR2 sequences are SGDLS and YYNGEE. CDR3 sequence (DNA): TGTGCCAGCAGCTTTACTCCCTCTGGGGCCAACGTCCTGACTTTC. Translating it yields CASSFTPSGANVLTF.

The V and J genes are TRBV9 and TRBJ2-7; 10 bases map to TRBD1. The V segment lost 4 bases and the J segment 5 bases; nucleotides outside the gene matches: 9. The CDR3 spans 15 residues. The V gene's germline CDR1 is SGDLS and CDR2 YYNGEE. CDR3 sequence (DNA): TGTGCCAGCAGCTCAGGACAGGGGGGCAGGCACGAGCAGTACTTC. It yields the protein CASSSGQGGRHEQYF. Supplemented by reference TRBV9 and TRBJ2-7, the full variable domain reads DSGVTQTPKHLITATGQRVTLRCSPRSGDLSVYWYQQSLDQGLQFLIQYYNGEERAKGNILERFSAQQFPDLHSELNLSSLELGDSALYFCASSSGQGGRHEQYFGPGTRLTVT.

This clone was seen only once. The J gene is TRBJ1-1, the V gene TRBV27; D gene unclear. The germline CDR1 and CDR2 sequences are MNHEY and SMNVEV (reference sequence). This CDR3 has 13 amino acids. Trimming took off 6 bases at V and 2 bases at J, with 10 bases between the two ends. This chain's CDR3 is CASSPHINTEAFF. CDR3 sequence (DNA): TGTGCCAGCAGCCCCCATATAAACACTGAAGCTTTCTTT.

This chain joins TRBV11-2 and TRBJ2-3, with D possibly called TRBD1 or TRBD2 (6 bases each). Germline V CDR1 and CDR2: SGHAT, FQNNGV. The V end was cut by 3 bases, the J end by 2 bases, with 15 bases between. The CDR3 length is 16 residues. The CDR3 loop reads CASSLSSGGLTDTQYF. CDR3 bases: TGTGCCAGCAGCTTGAGCTCCGGGGGCCTCACAGATACGCAGTATTTT.

The sample holds one count of this clone. The chain recombines TRBV28 with TRBJ2-3, with D hard to call. CDR1 and CDR2 (germline): MDHEN, SYDVKM. V was shortened by 3 bases and J by 6 bases, with 25 bases between the two germline ends. The CDR3 runs to 18 residues. CDR3 sequence reads: CASSFESPDPQSADTQYF. The CDR3 nucleotides are TGTGCCAGCAGTTTCGAATCGCCAGACCCTCAAAGTGCTGATACGCAGTATTTT.

The chain couples TRBV6-2 or TRBV6-3 to TRBJ2-1; TRBD2 is a possible D gene (6 bases). The length of the CDR3 is 15 residues. V was clipped by 5 bases and J by 0 bases, with 11 bases between them. From germline, CDR1 is MNHEY and CDR2 SVGEGT. CDR3 sequence reads: CASSAGTHSYNEQFF. The CDR3 DNA sequence: TGTGCCAGCAGTGCCGGGACTCACTCCTACAATGAGCAGTTCTTC.

This clone was picked up a small number of times. V is TRBV4-1 and J is TRBJ2-2; no definite D call. V lost 2 bases and J lost 6, with 13 bases in between. This CDR3 region has 15 residues. Germline V gene sequence: CDR1 MGHRA, CDR2 YSYEKL. CDR3 residues: CASSQILRGPGELFF. The CDR3 bases are TGCGCCAGCAGCCAAATCTTGCGTGGCCCCGGGGAGCTGTTTTTT.

This chain connects TRBV7-2 to TRBJ1-2; D not resolved. CDR1 and CDR2 from the germline V gene are SGHTA and FQGNSA. CDR3 length equals 19 residues. Trimming cost V 6 bases and J 0 bases, with 26 bases left between them. The chain's CDR3 is CASRPPAARRLFANYGYTF. As DNA, the CDR3 is TGTGCCAGCAGGCCCCCAGCGGCACGGCGGCTGTTTGCTAACTATGGCTACACCTTC.

To note about this clone: The junction differs from germline at one of its ends, possibly a read error. The chain carries TRBV11-2 and TRBJ2-2; D gene uncertain. From germline, CDR1 is SGHAT and CDR2 FQNNGV. The CDR3 loop spans 13 amino acids. CDR3 in DNA: TGTGCCGGCAGCTTCGGTAGCACCGGGGAGCTGTTTTTT. Translating gives CAGSFGSTGELFF.

The chain recombines TRBV19 with TRBJ1-2; D not resolved. Germline V gene lookup returns CDR1 LNHDA and CDR2 SQIVND (reference sequence). This CDR3 has 12 residues. Trimming cost V 1 base and J 8 bases, with 8 bases left between them. CDR3 amino acids: CASSIGGEGYTF. The CDR3 DNA reads TGTGCCAGTAGTATAGGAGGAGAGGGCTACACCTTC.

This chain links TRBV5-4 with TRBJ1-1; D gene uncertain. Germline loops: CDR1 SGHNT, CDR2 YYREEE (reference sequence). This CDR3 region has 15 residues. Trimming pared 0 bases from V and 0 bases from J, leaving 9 bases between. The CDR3 region is CASSLGISMNTEAFF. The CDR3 coding sequence is TGTGCCAGCAGCTTGGGGATTTCCATGAACACTGAAGCTTTCTTT.

The V gene is TRBV5-1, the J gene TRBJ2-3; D is uncertain. The germline V gene has CDR1 SGHRS and CDR2 YFSETQ. Trimming stripped 0 bases from V and 2 bases from J, with 4 bases between. The CDR3 has 13 residues. Here the CDR3 reads CASSLDFTDTQYF. The CDR3 DNA follows: TGCGCCAGCAGCTTGGACTTCACAGATACGCAGTATTTT.

The chain couples TRBV19 to TRBJ2-3, with TRBD1 matching 7 bases. The V segment lost 6 bases and the J segment 0 bases; nucleotides outside the gene matches: 6. CDR3 length: 15 amino acids. Germline V CDR1 and CDR2: LNHDA, SQIVND (reference sequence). The CDR3 loop is CASRVDRVSTDTQYF. CDR3 nucleotides: TGTGCCAGTAGAGTTGACAGGGTGAGCACAGATACGCAGTATTTT.

The rearrangement joins TRBV5-4 to TRBJ1-1, with 11 bases lining up with TRBD1. The V gene's germline CDR1 is SGHNT and CDR2 YYREEE (reference sequence). This CDR3 region has 17 residues. The J segment lost 4 bases and the V segment lost 4 bases, leaving 12 bases of the junction unmatched. CDR3 region: CASSNAGTGGVITEAFF. The CDR3 DNA reads as TGTGCCAGCAGCAATGCTGGGACAGGGGGAGTAATCACTGAAGCTTTCTTT.